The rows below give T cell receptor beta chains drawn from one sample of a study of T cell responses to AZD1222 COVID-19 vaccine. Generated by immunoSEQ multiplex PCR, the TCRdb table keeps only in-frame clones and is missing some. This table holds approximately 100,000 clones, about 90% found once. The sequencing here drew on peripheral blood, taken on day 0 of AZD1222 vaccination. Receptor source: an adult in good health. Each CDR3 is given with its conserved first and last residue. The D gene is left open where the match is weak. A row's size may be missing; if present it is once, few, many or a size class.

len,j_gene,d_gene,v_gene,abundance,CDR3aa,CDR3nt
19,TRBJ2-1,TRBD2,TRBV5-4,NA,CASSTSGLAGGSFYNEQFF,TGTGCCAGCAGCACCTCGGGACTAGCGGGAGGGTCCTTTTACAATGAGCAGTTCTTC
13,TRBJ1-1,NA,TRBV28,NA,CASGPNWGPEAFF,TGTGCCAGCGGACCCAATTGGGGCCCTGAAGCTTTCTTT
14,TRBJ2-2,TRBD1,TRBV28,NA,CASKSQGARGELFF,TGTGCCAGCAAGTCACAGGGGGCACGAGGGGAGCTGTTTTTT
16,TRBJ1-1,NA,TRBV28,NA,CASSFGLTTYNAEAFF,TGTGCCAGCAGTTTCGGTCTAACTACTTACAACGCTGAAGCTTTCTTT
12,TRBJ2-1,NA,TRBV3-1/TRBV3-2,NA,CASSQLYNEQFF,TGTGCCAGCAGCCAACTTTACAATGAGCAGTTCTTC
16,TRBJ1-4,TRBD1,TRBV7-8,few,CASSLAWGQGVEKLFF,TGTGCCAGCAGCTTAGCATGGGGACAGGGGGTGGAAAAACTGTTTTTT
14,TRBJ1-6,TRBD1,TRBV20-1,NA,CSASPGQVNSPLHF,TGCAGTGCTAGTCCGGGACAGGTGAATTCACCCCTCCACTTT
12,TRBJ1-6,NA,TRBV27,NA,CASSFTGSPLHF,TGTGCCAGCAGTTTCACGGGTTCACCCCTCCACTTT
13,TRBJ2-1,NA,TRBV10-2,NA,CASSESTYNEQFF,TGCGCCAGCAGTGAGAGCACCTACAATGAGCAGTTCTTC
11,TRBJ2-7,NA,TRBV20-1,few,CSASGAYEQYF,TGCAGTGCTTCGGGGGCCTACGAGCAGTACTTC
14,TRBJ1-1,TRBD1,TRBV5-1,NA,CASSSQGVNTEAFF,TGCGCCAGCAGCTCTCAGGGGGTGAACACTGAAGCTTTCTTT
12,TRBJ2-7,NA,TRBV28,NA,CATQSISYEQYF,TGTGCCACCCAGTCCATCTCATACGAGCAGTACTTC
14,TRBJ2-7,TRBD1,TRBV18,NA,CASSSGQGAYEQYF,TGTGCCAGCTCGTCGGGACAGGGGGCCTACGAGCAGTACTTC
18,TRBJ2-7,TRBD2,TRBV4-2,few,CASSQAGLAGGPSYEQYF,TGTGCCAGCAGCCAAGCCGGACTAGCGGGAGGCCCATCCTACGAGCAGTACTTC
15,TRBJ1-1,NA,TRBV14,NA,CASSQDWSLNTEAFF,TGTGCCAGCAGCCAAGATTGGTCGCTGAACACTGAAGCTTTCTTT
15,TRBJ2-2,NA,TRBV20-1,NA,CSASFRGVNTGELFF,TGCAGTGCTAGTTTCCGGGGCGTGAACACCGGGGAGCTGTTTTTT
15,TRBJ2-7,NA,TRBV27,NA,CASSERAGDAYEQYF,TGTGCCAGCAGTGAGCGGGCTGGGGACGCCTACGAGCAGTACTTC
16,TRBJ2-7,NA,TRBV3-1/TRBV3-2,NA,CASSRGPDPTSYEQYF,TGTGCCAGCAGCCGGGGCCCAGACCCAACCTCCTACGAGCAGTACTTC
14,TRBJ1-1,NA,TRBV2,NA,CASTAPLQNTEAFF,TGTGCCAGCACCGCCCCACTCCAGAACACTGAAGCTTTCTTT
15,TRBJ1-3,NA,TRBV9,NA,CASSYLEQAGNTIYF,TGTGCCAGCAGCTACCTAGAACAAGCTGGAAACACCATATATTTT
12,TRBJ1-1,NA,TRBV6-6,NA,CASSFRGTEAFF,TGTGCCAGCAGTTTTCGTGGCACTGAAGCTTTCTTT
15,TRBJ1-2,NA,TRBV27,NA,CASSLSHRDEYGYTF,TGTGCCAGCAGTTTATCCCACAGGGATGAGTATGGCTACACCTTC
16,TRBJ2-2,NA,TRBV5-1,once,CASSLSRRQNTGELFF,TGCGCCAGCAGCTTGAGTCGGCGGCAGAACACCGGGGAGCTGTTTTTT
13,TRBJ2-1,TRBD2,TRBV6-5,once,CASSPAGVWEQFF,TGTGCCAGCAGTCCCGCGGGGGTTTGGGAGCAGTTCTTC
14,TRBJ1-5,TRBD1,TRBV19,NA,CASSTLDRGQPQHF,TGTGCCAGTAGTACCCTTGACAGGGGCCAGCCCCAGCATTTT
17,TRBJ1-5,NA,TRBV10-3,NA,CAISDILAGVGNQPQHF,TGTGCCATCAGTGATATATTGGCAGGGGTTGGCAATCAGCCCCAGCATTTT
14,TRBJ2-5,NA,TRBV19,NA,CASSLAGLEETQYF,TGTGCCAGTAGTTTGGCGGGGCTGGAGGAGACCCAGTACTTC
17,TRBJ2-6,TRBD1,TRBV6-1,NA,CASSARQGARGANVLTF,TGTGCCAGCAGTGCCAGACAGGGGGCGCGTGGGGCCAACGTCCTGACTTTC
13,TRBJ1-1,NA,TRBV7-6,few,CASSLGENTEAFF,TGTGCCAGCAGCTTAGGGGAGAACACTGAAGCTTTCTTT
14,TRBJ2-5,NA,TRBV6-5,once,CASSYHGTEETQYF,TGTGCCAGCAGTTACCACGGGACTGAAGAGACCCAGTACTTC
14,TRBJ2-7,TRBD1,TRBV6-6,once,CASSGTGGFYEQYF,TGTGCCAGCAGTGGGACAGGGGGTTTCTACGAGCAGTACTTC
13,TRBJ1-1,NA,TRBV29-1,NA,CSVEETRGTEAFF,TGCAGCGTTGAGGAAACGCGGGGCACTGAAGCTTTCTTT
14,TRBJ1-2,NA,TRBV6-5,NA,CASSKDPFNYGYTF,TGTGCCAGCAGCAAGGATCCTTTTAACTATGGCTACACCTTC
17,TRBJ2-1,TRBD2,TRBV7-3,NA,CASSLLSASGVYNEQFF,TGTGCCAGCAGCTTACTTTCGGCTAGCGGAGTATACAATGAGCAGTTCTTC
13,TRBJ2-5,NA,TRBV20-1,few,CSASGQQQETQYF,TGCAGTGCTAGTGGACAGCAACAAGAGACCCAGTACTTC
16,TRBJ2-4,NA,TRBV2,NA,CASRERTARAKNIQYF,TGTGCCAGCAGGGAGAGGACAGCGAGAGCCAAAAACATTCAGTACTTC
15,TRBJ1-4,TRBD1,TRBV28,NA,CASSPTGALNEKLFF,TGTGCCAGCAGTCCAACAGGGGCTCTTAATGAAAAACTGTTTTTT
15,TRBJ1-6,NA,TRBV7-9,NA,CASSAEGHTNSPLHF,TGTGCCAGCAGCGCCGAGGGACACACTAATTCACCCCTCCACTTT
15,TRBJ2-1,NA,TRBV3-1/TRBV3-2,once,CASSQDQAVHNEQFF,TGTGCCAGCAGCCAAGATCAAGCGGTTCACAATGAGCAGTTCTTC
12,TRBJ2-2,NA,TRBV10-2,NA,CASKERIGELFF,TGCGCCAGCAAGGAGAGGATCGGGGAGCTGTTTTTT
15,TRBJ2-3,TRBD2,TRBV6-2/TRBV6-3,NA,CASSRLAGAEDTQYF,TGTGCCAGCAGTCGACTAGCGGGAGCGGAAGATACGCAGTATTTT
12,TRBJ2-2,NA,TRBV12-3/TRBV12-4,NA,CASRGDTGELFF,TGTGCCAGCAGGGGGGACACCGGGGAGCTGTTTTTT
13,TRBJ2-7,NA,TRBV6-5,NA,CASRFSGSYEQYF,TGTGCCAGCAGATTTAGCGGATCCTACGAGCAGTACTTC
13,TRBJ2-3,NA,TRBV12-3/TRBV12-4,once,CASLRGSTDTQYF,TGTGCCAGCCTCCGTGGAAGCACAGATACGCAGTATTTT
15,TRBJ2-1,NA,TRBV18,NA,CASSPPRQGPGEQFF,TGTGCCAGCTCACCACCCCGGCAGGGCCCTGGGGAGCAGTTCTTC
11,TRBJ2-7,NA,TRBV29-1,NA,CSVAAGSKQYF,TGCAGCGTTGCTGCGGGGTCGAAGCAGTACTTC
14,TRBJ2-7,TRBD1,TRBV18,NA,CASSQGTGVDEQYF,TGTGCCAGCTCACAAGGGACAGGGGTTGACGAGCAGTACTTC
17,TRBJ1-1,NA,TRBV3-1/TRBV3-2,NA,CASSPQTGTTDNTEAFF,TGTGCCAGCAGCCCGCAGACCGGGACAACTGATAACACTGAAGCTTTCTTT
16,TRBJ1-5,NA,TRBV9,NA,CASSRTSGREGQPQHF,TGTGCCAGCAGCCGAACCTCGGGCAGGGAGGGTCAGCCCCAGCATTTT
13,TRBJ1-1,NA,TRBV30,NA,CAWGGRANTEAFF,TGTGCCTGGGGCGGACGGGCGAACACTGAAGCTTTCTTT
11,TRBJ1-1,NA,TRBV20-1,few,CSARGNTEAFF,TGCAGTGCTCGGGGGAACACTGAAGCTTTCTTT
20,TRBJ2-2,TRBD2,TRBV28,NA,CASSSPLARLAEQNTGELFF,TGTGCCAGCAGTTCCCCTCTGGCTCGACTAGCGGAACAGAACACCGGGGAGCTGTTTTTT
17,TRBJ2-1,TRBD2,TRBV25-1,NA,CARRAGTSGAMWGEQFF,TGTGCCAGACGGGCGGGGACTAGCGGGGCCATGTGGGGTGAGCAGTTCTTC
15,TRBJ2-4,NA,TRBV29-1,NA,CSVAQGTGTKNIQYF,TGCAGCGTTGCCCAGGGTACGGGAACCAAAAACATTCAGTACTTC
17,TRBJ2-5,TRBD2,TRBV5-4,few,CASSPLAGGPSWETQYF,TGTGCCAGCAGCCCGCTAGCGGGAGGGCCCTCGTGGGAGACCCAGTACTTC
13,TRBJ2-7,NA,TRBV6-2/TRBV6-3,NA,CASSYSGSYEQYF,TGTGCCAGCAGTTACTCAGGGAGCTACGAGCAGTACTTC